One sample yielded the 3 T cell receptor beta chains listed below, sequenced in a study of PD-1 blockade in classical Hodgkin lymphoma. Some clones are missing from TCRdb's copy, which holds only in-frame ones; the method was immunoSEQ multiplex PCR. The sample shows just over 9,500 clones, around 72% of them seen only once. Indicated time point: cycle 4 day 1 (C4D1), after 6 weeks of nivolumab. Every patient had relapsed following autologous stem cell transplantation, and cohorts differed in brentuximab vedotin exposure. Magnetic depletion of unwanted cells isolated CD4+ T cells from thawed PBMCs. The sample here was CD4+ T cells from blood, taken before the fourth cycle of nivolumab. Receptors originate from a human donor with classical Hodgkin lymphoma.

This clone turned up a few times. The rearrangement links TRBV5-1 to TRBJ1-2; D perhaps matches TRBD1 (5 bases). CDR3 length equals 13 residues. Trimming pared 0 bases from V and 7 bases from J, leaving 10 bases between. CDR1 SGHRS and CDR2 YFSETQ come from the germline V gene. The CDR3 bases are TGCGCCAGCAGCTTGGTGATCGGGGGTGGCTACACCTTC. Translating it yields CASSLVIGGGYTF.

The J gene is TRBJ2-1, the V gene TRBV9; no reliable D call. V gave up 0 bases and J gave up 9 bases, with 10 bases separating them. Germline lookup yields CDR1 SGDLS and CDR2 YYNGEE. CDR3 length equals 13 residues. CDR3 residues: CASSVALSTEQFF. The CDR3 DNA follows: TGTGCCAGCAGCGTAGCTCTCAGCACTGAGCAGTTCTTC.

The chain is built from TRBV28 and TRBJ2-6; D possibly corresponds to TRBD1 (5 bases). Germline values: CDR1 MDHEN, CDR2 SYDVKM. The V and J ends lost 2 bases and 0 bases respectively, with 8 bases between them. The CDR3 covers 16 residues. The CDR3 sequence: CASSLIDSSGANVLTF. The CDR3 nucleotides are TGTGCCAGCAGTTTAATTGACAGCTCTGGGGCCAACGTCCTGACTTTC.